The source of this T cell receptor (beta chain) is a study of shared clonotypes between healthy human individuals. Study-level background: Donor ages ranged 18 to 49 years: a couple of women, a few men.

The germline CDR1 and CDR2 sequences are WNHNN and SYGVQD (reference sequence). This CDR3 has 18 amino acids. V shed 3 bases and J 6 bases; nucleotides not matched to a gene: 13. Method: immunoSEQ multiplex PCR; TCRdb's copy keeps in-frame clones and lacks some. The sample lists about 2 million clones, roughly 95% occurring once. In the naive CD8 group, cells lacked CD45RO and were positively selected for CCR7, so terminally differentiated effector memory CD45RA+ cells were left out. All donors qualified as healthy HIV-negative adults and had experienced no recent acute infections or vaccinations. The sample was naive CD8+ T cells sorted from blood. The TCR originated in a man aged 18-30 years in good health. The rearrangement links TRBV10-1 to TRBJ2-3; 12 positions agree with TRBD2. The DNA of the CDR3 is TGCGCCAGCAGTGAATCTGGGCTAGCGGGGGGGCCCTGGGATACGCAGTATTTT. It is translated as CASSESGLAGGPWDTQYF.